Listed here are 7 T cell receptor beta chains from one sample, sequenced in a study of blood T cell repertoires in COVID-19. Some clones are missing from TCRdb's copy, which holds only in-frame ones; the method was immunoSEQ multiplex PCR. Of roughly 300,000 clones listed, 80% to 90% are singletons. The sample comprised peripheral blood. These receptors were obtained from a woman under 40 with COVID-19, enrolled during active disease.

V gene TRBV18 combines with J gene TRBJ2-1; 9 bases line up with TRBD2. The CDR3 is made up of 16 amino acids. Trimming took 0 bases from V and 2 from J; bases not matched to a gene: 2. Per germline, CDR1 KGHSH and CDR2 LQKENI. CDR3 in DNA: TGTGCCAGCTCACCACCGGAGCGGGGGGCCTACAATGAGCAGTTCTTC. Translated: CASSPPERGAYNEQFF.

The V gene is TRBV19, the J gene TRBJ1-2, with 8 bases lining up with TRBD1. V shed 5 bases and J 4 bases; nucleotides not matched to a gene: 12. The CDR3 runs to 16 residues. Germline CDR1 and CDR2: LNHDA and SQIVND (reference sequence). CDR3 protein: CASSPDLTGDVYGYTF. CDR3 coding DNA: TGTGCCAGTAGTCCCGATTTGACAGGGGACGTCTATGGCTACACCTTC.

J is TRBJ1-1 and V is TRBV5-6; no definite D call. Germline lookup yields CDR1 SGHDT and CDR2 YYEEEE. The V end lost 4 bases, the J end lost 1 base, and 17 bases lay between the germline ends. The CDR3 contains 16 residues. CDR3: CASSLGGFLRNTEAFF. For the CDR3, the DNA is TGTGCCAGCAGCCTCGGAGGTTTTTTGAGGAACACTGAAGCTTTCTTT.

The V call is TRBV2, the J call TRBJ2-1; 9 positions match TRBD1. With V trimmed by 5 bases and J by 1 base, 3 bases remained unmatched. Germline values: CDR1 SNHLY, CDR2 FYNNEI. CDR3 length: 15 residues. Written as DNA, the CDR3 is TGTGCCAGCAGTCCGGGGACAGGGTCCTACAATGAGCAGTTCTTC. This sequence encodes CASSPGTGSYNEQFF.

V gene TRBV15 combines with J gene TRBJ1-5, with D possibly being TRBD1 (5 bases). The V gene lost 4 bases and the J gene lost 0 bases, with 7 bases spanning the gap. The CDR3 spans 14 residues. CDR1 and CDR2 from the germline V gene are LNHNV and YYDKDF (reference sequence). CDR3 coding DNA: TGTGCCACCAGCACCGACAGTAGCAATCAGCCCCAGCATTTT. This codes for CATSTDSSNQPQHF.

The chain links TRBV18 to TRBJ1-1; 7 bases are shared with TRBD1. CDR1 KGHSH and CDR2 LQKENI come from the germline V gene. The V gene end was trimmed by 3 bases and the J gene end by 10 bases; junction bases not matched to a gene: 11. The CDR3 extends over 14 amino acids. The CDR3 bases are TGTGCCAGCTCACCCGGGACAGCCAGAGGGGGAGCTTTCTTT. Protein sequence: CASSPGTARGGAFF.

CDR3 bases: TGTGCCAGCAGACATAACAGGGGCTATGGCTACACCTTC. Translation gives CASRHNRGYGYTF. V and J are TRBV3-1 (or the pseudogene TRBV3-2) and TRBJ1-2, with 7 bases identical to TRBD1. Trimming at V came to 6 bases and at J to 4 bases, leaving 5 bases not matched to a gene. The CDR3 extends over 13 amino acids. CDR1 LGHDT and CDR2 YNNKEL come from the germline V gene (reference sequence).